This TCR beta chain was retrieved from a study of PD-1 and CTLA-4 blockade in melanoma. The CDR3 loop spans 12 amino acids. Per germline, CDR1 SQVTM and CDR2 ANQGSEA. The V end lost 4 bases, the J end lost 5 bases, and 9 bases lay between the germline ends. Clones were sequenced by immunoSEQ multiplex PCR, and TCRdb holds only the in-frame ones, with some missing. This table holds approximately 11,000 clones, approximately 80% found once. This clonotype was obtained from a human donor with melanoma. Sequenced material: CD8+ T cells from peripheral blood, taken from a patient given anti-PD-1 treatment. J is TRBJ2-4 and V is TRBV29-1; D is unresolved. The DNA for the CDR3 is TGCAGCGTTGTCACGTGGGAAAACATTCAGTACTTC. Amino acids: CSVVTWENIQYF. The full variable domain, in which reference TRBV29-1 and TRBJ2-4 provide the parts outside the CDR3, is SAVISQKPSRDICQRGTSLTIQCQVDSQVTMMFWYRQQPGQSLTLIATANQGSEATYESGFVIDKFPISRPNLTFSTLTVSNMSPEDSSIYLCSVVTWENIQYFGAGTRLSVL.